Each of the 29 T cell receptor beta chains below was sequenced from the same sample in a study of blood T cell repertoires in COVID-19. This table comes from immunoSEQ multiplex PCR, and its TCRdb copy is limited to in-frame clones, with some not included. Counted here are approximately 190,000 clones, about four fifths occurring once; the ten biggest clones make up 6.9%. Sequenced: peripheral blood. The receptors here all came from a man in his 60s with acute or convalescent COVID-19.

The chain combines TRBV27 with TRBJ1-1; D gene ambiguous. Germline assignment: CDR1 MNHEY and CDR2 SMNVEV (reference sequence). The CDR3 spans 13 residues. Trimming took 4 bases from V and 0 from J, leaving 6 bases between them. CDR3 protein: CASSYSLNTEAFF. CDR3 in DNA: TGTGCCAGCAGTTACAGCTTGAACACTGAAGCTTTCTTT.

This clone was counted many times. The chain has TRBV19 and TRBJ2-7; TRBD2 matches 7 bases. The V and J ends lost 4 bases and 3 bases, in that order; junction bases with no gene match: 0. The CDR3 spans 12 residues. Germline V gene sequence: CDR1 LNHDA, CDR2 SQIVND (reference sequence). CDR3 in DNA: TGTGCCAGTAGTAGCGGGAGCTACGAGCAGTACTTC. Amino acids: CASSSGSYEQYF.

The chain has TRBV3-1 (or the pseudogene TRBV3-2) and TRBJ1-1; a weak D match, TRBD1 (5 bases). Germline assignment: CDR1 LGHDT and CDR2 YNNKEL (reference sequence). V lost 8 bases and J 8 bases, leaving 12 bases between the germline ends. This CDR3 has 11 amino acids. The DNA of the CDR3 is TGTGCCAGCTTGCACGGGGGGGAAGCTTTCTTT. Protein: CASLHGGEAFF.

The rearrangement joins TRBV10-2 to TRBJ1-2; TRBD1 might be the D (5 bases). V gave up 4 bases and J gave up 3 bases, with 15 bases separating them. Germline V CDR1 and CDR2: WSHSY, SAAADI. The CDR3 extends over 15 amino acids. CDR3 sequence: CASSGEGAPYYGYTF. DNA for the CDR3: TGCGCCAGCAGTGGGGAAGGGGCCCCCTACTATGGCTACACCTTC.

The chain employs TRBV27 and TRBJ2-7; TRBD2 matches 7 bases. The germline V gene encodes CDR1 MNHEY and CDR2 SMNVEV (reference sequence). The CDR3 length is 12 residues. The V segment lost 6 bases and the J segment 9 bases; nucleotides outside the gene matches: 8. CDR3 amino acids: CASSPGWGGQYF. In DNA, the CDR3 is TGTGCCAGCAGCCCCGGGTGGGGGGGGCAGTACTTC.

The chain links TRBV24-1 to TRBJ2-1, with 10 bases matching TRBD2. Germline CDR1 is KGHDR and CDR2 is SFDVKD. The J segment lost 10 bases and the V segment lost 0 bases, leaving 14 bases of the junction unmatched. CDR3 length: 18 residues. The CDR3 region has the DNA TGTGCCACCAGTGATTTGGGGAGTAGGCTAGCGGGAGCTGGAGAGCAGTTCTTC. Its protein is CATSDLGSRLAGAGEQFF.

This chain connects TRBV2 to TRBJ1-1; 7 positions agree with TRBD1. CDR1 and CDR2 (germline): SNHLY, FYNNEI. CDR3 length: 13 amino acids. The V segment lost 10 bases and the J segment 2 bases; nucleotides outside the gene matches: 7. The CDR3 reads CAMGTDKNTEAFF. DNA of the CDR3: TGTGCCATGGGGACAGATAAAAACACTGAAGCTTTCTTT.

CDR3 amino acids: CASGFPRQGSYEQYF. The CDR3 DNA reads TGTGCTAGTGGTTTCCCCCGACAGGGGTCCTACGAGCAGTACTTC. The genes are TRBV12-5 and TRBJ2-7, with 8 positions matching TRBD1. The CDR3 is 15 amino acids. V lost 3 bases and J lost 1; bases outside the gene matches: 5. Looked up from germline, CDR1 is LGHNT and CDR2 is FRNRAP. Supplemented by reference TRBV12-5 and TRBJ2-7, the full variable domain reads DARVTQTPRHKVTEMGQEVTMRCQPILGHNTVFWYRQTMMQGLELLAYFRNRAPLDDSGMPKDRFSAEMPDATLATLKIQPSEPRDSAVYFCASGFPRQGSYEQYFGPGTRLTVT.

The chain carries TRBV11-3 and TRBJ1-2; a possible D gene is TRBD1 (6 bases). Germline V lookup: CDR1 SGHNT, CDR2 YENEEA. Trimming pared 8 bases from V and 3 bases from J, leaving 19 bases between. This CDR3 is 15 amino acids long. CDR3 in amino acids: CASENSDSNHYGYTF. In DNA, the CDR3 is TGTGCCAGCGAGAATTCGGACAGCAATCACTATGGCTACACCTTC.

This clone has ten or more counts. The rearrangement uses TRBV12-5 and TRBJ2-1, with TRBD1 matching 7 bases. Germline CDR1 and CDR2: LGHNT and FRNRAP. The CDR3 totals 18 residues. Unmatched junction bases numbered 14, after V lost 0 bases and J lost 6 bases. The CDR3 coding sequence is TGTGCTAGTGGTTTGGTACTGGACGGGCAGGGGGTAAGCAATGAGCAGTTCTTC. This gives the protein CASGLVLDGQGVSNEQFF.

The chain is built from TRBV4-3 and TRBJ1-6; D possibly corresponds to TRBD1 (5 bases). The CDR3 loop spans 15 amino acids. Trimming took 4 bases from V and 7 from J, leaving 14 bases between them. Germline V gene sequence: CDR1 LGHNA, CDR2 YSLEER. CDR3 sequence: CASSRSGTPNSPLHF. The DNA for the CDR3 is TGCGCCAGCAGCCGCTCCGGGACTCCAAATTCACCCCTCCACTTT.

This clone was observed many times. The chain links TRBV2 to TRBJ2-5, with TRBD2 matching 7 bases. This CDR3 contains 14 residues. The germline CDR1 and CDR2 sequences are SNHLY and FYNNEI. Trimming at V came to 3 bases and at J to 14 bases, leaving 15 bases not matched to a gene. Here the CDR3 reads CASSEWVTSSGKYF. As DNA, the CDR3 is TGTGCCAGCAGTGAGTGGGTGACTAGCAGCGGGAAATACTTC.

The chain combines TRBV5-4 with TRBJ2-3; no firm D call. V was shortened by 1 base and J by 4 bases, with 7 bases between the two germline ends. The CDR3 spans 13 residues. Germline V lookup: CDR1 SGHNT, CDR2 YYREEE (reference sequence). The CDR3, as DNA: TGTGCCAGCAGCTTGTTTGAGGCAGATACGCAGTATTTT. Translation gives CASSLFEADTQYF.

The DNA for the CDR3 is TGTGCCACCAGTGAGGTTCAGGGCGCAGATACGCAGTATTTT. Translating it yields CATSEVQGADTQYF. The V and J genes are TRBV24-1 and TRBJ2-3, with D maybe TRBD1 (5 bases). CDR3 size: 14 residues. CDR1 is KGHDR, CDR2 SFDVKD, per germline. The V gene lost 4 bases and the J gene lost 4 bases, with 11 bases spanning the gap.

This clone came up many times. The V and J genes are TRBV2 and TRBJ1-1; perhaps TRBD1 as D (6 bases). Germline V gene data show CDR1 as SNHLY and CDR2 as FYNNEI. Trimming cost V 6 bases and J 10 bases, with 18 bases left between them. This CDR3 contains 13 residues. Here the CDR3 DNA reads TGTGCCAGCAGCCGGGGACACCTCGCCCGAGCTTTCTTT. It specifies CASSRGHLARAFF.

The chain has TRBV9 and TRBJ1-6; tentatively, D is TRBD1 (5 bases). Germline CDR1 is SGDLS and CDR2 is YYNGEE. Trimming took 0 bases from V and 7 from J, leaving 23 bases between them. The CDR3 is 19 amino acids. The CDR3 nucleotides are TGTGCCAGCAGCGTAGGGGTACAGGACACAACTCCAGAAAATTCACCCCTCCACTTT. Its translation is CASSVGVQDTTPENSPLHF.

This sequence joins TRBV5-5 and TRBJ1-2; D call uncertain. Germline V CDR1 and CDR2: SGHKS, YYEKEE (reference sequence). CDR3 length: 13 residues. V was shortened by 4 bases and J by 4 bases, with 11 bases between the two germline ends. The CDR3, as DNA: TGTGCCAGCAGCGGGTGGCAGGTCTATGGCTACACCTTC. Its translation is CASSGWQVYGYTF.

This clone was detected once. This rearrangement joins TRBV29-1 to TRBJ1-1; D might be TRBD1 (5 bases). V gave up 1 base and J gave up 3 bases, with 9 bases separating them. There are 13 residues in the CDR3. Germline CDR1 SQVTM, CDR2 ANQGSEA. The CDR3 DNA follows: TGCAGCGTTGAAGGACAGACAGACACTGAAGCTTTCTTT. Its protein is CSVEGQTDTEAFF. Together with reference TRBV29-1 and TRBJ1-1, the CDR3 gives the full variable domain: SAVISQKPSRDICQRGTSLTIQCQVDSQVTMMFWYRQQPGQSLTLIATANQGSEATYESGFVIDKFPISRPNLTFSTLTVSNMSPEDSSIYLCSVEGQTDTEAFFGQGTRLTVV.

The chain links TRBV6-6 to TRBJ1-5, with TRBD1 as a possible D gene (6 bases). V dropped 5 bases and J dropped 5 bases, with 19 bases sitting between them. The CDR3 extends over 16 amino acids. Germline V gene lookup returns CDR1 MNHNY and CDR2 SVGAGI (reference sequence). The CDR3: CASSARGGLGDQPQHF. The CDR3 DNA follows: TGTGCCAGCAGTGCCCGGGGGGGGCTGGGGGATCAGCCCCAGCATTTT.

In nucleotides, the CDR3 is TGTGCCAGCAGCTTGGAAACGGGACAGGGAAATCAGCCCCAGCATTTT. This sequence encodes CASSLETGQGNQPQHF. The J gene is TRBJ1-5, the V gene TRBV5-5; 9 positions match TRBD1. The V and J ends lost 0 bases and 4 bases, in that order; junction bases with no gene match: 5. The CDR3 is made up of 16 amino acids. CDR1 and CDR2 (germline): SGHKS, YYEKEE (reference sequence). Supplemented by reference TRBV5-5 and TRBJ1-5, the full variable domain reads DAGVTQSPTHLIKTRGQQVTLRCSPISGHKSVSWYQQVLGQGPQFIFQYYEKEERGRGNFPDRFSARQFPNYSSELNVNALLLGDSALYLCASSLETGQGNQPQHFGDGTRLSIL.

The chain has TRBV6-5 and TRBJ2-2, with 8 bases that match TRBD2. In germline, CDR1 is MNHEY, CDR2 SVGAGI. The CDR3 contains 15 residues. The junction had 5 bases not matched to a gene; V was cut back by 6 bases and J by 2 bases. The CDR3 region is CASSVLADNTGELFF. CDR3 DNA sequence: TGTGCCAGCAGCGTACTAGCGGACAACACCGGGGAGCTGTTTTTT.

The V call is TRBV4-2, the J call TRBJ2-7; TRBD2 matches 8 bases. CDR1 LGHNA and CDR2 YNFKEQ come from the germline V gene. The CDR3 runs to 17 residues. V was pared by 0 bases and J by 3 bases, with 10 bases of the junction left unmatched. The CDR3 nucleotides are TGTGCCAGCAGCCAAGATCTGATCCGGGGGGGAGACTACGAGCAGTACTTC. This codes for CASSQDLIRGGDYEQYF.

The chain employs TRBV9 and TRBJ2-2; TRBD2 might be the D (5 bases). The V gene's germline CDR1 is SGDLS and CDR2 YYNGEE. This CDR3 has 16 amino acids. With 4 bases removed from V and 2 bases from J, the gap between germline ends came to 15 bases. CDR3: CASSPYSGINTGELFF. The CDR3 nucleotides are TGTGCCAGCAGCCCATATTCCGGGATCAACACCGGGGAGCTGTTTTTT. The complete variable domain, with remaining parts taken from reference TRBV9 and TRBJ2-2, reads DSGVTQTPKHLITATGQRVTLRCSPRSGDLSVYWYQQSLDQGLQFLIQYYNGEERAKGNILERFSAQQFPDLHSELNLSSLELGDSALYFCASSPYSGINTGELFFGEGSRLTVL.

This chain's CDR3 is CASSVTSGRTDTQYF. CDR3 in DNA: TGCGCCAGCAGCGTGACTAGCGGGAGGACAGATACGCAGTATTTT. This chain connects TRBV5-1 to TRBJ2-3; 13 bases match TRBD2. The V gene's germline CDR1 is SGHRS and CDR2 YFSETQ. Trimming at V came to 4 bases and at J to 3 bases, leaving 2 bases not matched to a gene. The CDR3 covers 15 residues.

The chain combines TRBV6-5 with TRBJ1-3; D remains unclear. Germline V lookup: CDR1 MNHEY, CDR2 SVGAGI. The CDR3 is made up of 15 amino acids. The V end lost 2 bases, the J end lost 3 bases, and 11 bases lay between the germline ends. Written as DNA, the CDR3 is TGTGCCAGCAGTTACGACGCCCTAGGTGGAAACACCATATATTTT. It translates to CASSYDALGGNTIYF.

J is TRBJ1-1 and V is TRBV7-2; 7 bases map to TRBD1. This CDR3 is 13 amino acids long. In germline, CDR1 is SGHTA, CDR2 FQGNSA. V trimming: 5 bases; J trimming: 7 bases; junction bases outside the gene matches: 7. For the CDR3, the DNA is TGTGCCAGCAGCCGACTGACAGGGAGTGAAGCTTTCTTT. Translated, it gives CASSRLTGSEAFF.

V gene TRBV3-1 (or the pseudogene TRBV3-2) combines with J gene TRBJ1-2; TRBD1 aligns across 8 bases. Germline V gene data show CDR1 as LGHDT and CDR2 as YNNKEL (reference sequence). The CDR3 consists of 12 residues. With 3 bases clipped from V and 6 bases from J, the junction kept 0 bases outside the gene matches. CDR3 nucleotides: TGTGCCAGCAGCCAGACAGGGGATGGCTACACCTTC. This sequence encodes CASSQTGDGYTF.

This chain links TRBV27 with TRBJ1-3; D perhaps matches TRBD1 (5 bases). Germline-derived CDR1 and CDR2 are MNHEY and SMNVEV (reference sequence). The CDR3 loop spans 15 amino acids. Trimming removed 6 bases at V and 3 bases at J, with 15 bases between. CDR3 amino acids: CASRGMAGNGNTIYF. The DNA for the CDR3 is TGTGCCAGCAGGGGTATGGCAGGGAATGGAAACACCATATATTTT.

The rearrangement links TRBV5-6 to TRBJ2-2; 8 nucleotides agree with TRBD2. V shed 4 bases and J 4 bases; nucleotides not matched to a gene: 9. The germline V gene has CDR1 SGHDT and CDR2 YYEEEE. CDR3 size: 16 residues. The CDR3 reads CASSLRGGLVTGELFF. The CDR3 region has the DNA TGTGCCAGCAGCCTACGGGGGGGCTTGGTCACCGGGGAGCTGTTTTTT.